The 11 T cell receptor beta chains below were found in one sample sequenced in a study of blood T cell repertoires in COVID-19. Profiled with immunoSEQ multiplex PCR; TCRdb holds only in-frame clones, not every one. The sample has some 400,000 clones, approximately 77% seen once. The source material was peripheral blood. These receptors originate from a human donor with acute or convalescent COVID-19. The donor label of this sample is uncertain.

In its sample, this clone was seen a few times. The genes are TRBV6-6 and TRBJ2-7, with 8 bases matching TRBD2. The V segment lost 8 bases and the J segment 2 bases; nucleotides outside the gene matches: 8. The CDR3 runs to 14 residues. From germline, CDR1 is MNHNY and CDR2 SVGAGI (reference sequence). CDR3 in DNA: TGTGCCAGCGGGCTCACGGGAGGGCCCTACGAGCAGTACTTC. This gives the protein CASGLTGGPYEQYF.

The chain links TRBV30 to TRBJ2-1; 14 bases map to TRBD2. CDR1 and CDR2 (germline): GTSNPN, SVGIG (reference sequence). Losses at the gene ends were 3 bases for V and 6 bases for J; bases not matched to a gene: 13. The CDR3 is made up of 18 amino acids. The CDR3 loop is CAWSRAGLAGESRNEQFF. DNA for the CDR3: TGTGCCTGGAGCCGCGCGGGACTAGCGGGAGAATCCCGCAATGAGCAGTTCTTC.

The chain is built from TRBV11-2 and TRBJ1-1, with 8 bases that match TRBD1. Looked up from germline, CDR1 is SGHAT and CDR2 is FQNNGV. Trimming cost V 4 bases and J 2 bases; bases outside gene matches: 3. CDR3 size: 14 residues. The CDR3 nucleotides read TGTGCCAGCAGCTGGACAGGGCAAAACACTGAAGCTTTCTTT. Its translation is CASSWTGQNTEAFF.

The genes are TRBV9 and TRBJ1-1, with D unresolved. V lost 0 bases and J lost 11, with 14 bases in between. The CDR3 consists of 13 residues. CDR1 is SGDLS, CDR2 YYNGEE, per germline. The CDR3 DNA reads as TGTGCCAGCAGCGTAGAGCCGGTCGGTAGCGCTTTCTTT. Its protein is CASSVEPVGSAFF.

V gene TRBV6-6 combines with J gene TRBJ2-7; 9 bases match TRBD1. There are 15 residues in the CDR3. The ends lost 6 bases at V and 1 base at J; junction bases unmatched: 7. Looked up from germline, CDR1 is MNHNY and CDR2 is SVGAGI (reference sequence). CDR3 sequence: CASSSPGTGSYEQYF. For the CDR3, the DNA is TGTGCCAGCAGCTCCCCCGGGACAGGGTCCTACGAGCAGTACTTC.

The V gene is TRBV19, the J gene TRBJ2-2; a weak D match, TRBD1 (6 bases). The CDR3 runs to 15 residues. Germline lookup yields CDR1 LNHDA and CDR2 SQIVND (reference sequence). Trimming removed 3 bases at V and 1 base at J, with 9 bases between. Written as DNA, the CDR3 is TGTGCCAGTAGTATTAACAGGGTGAACACCGGGGAGCTGTTTTTT. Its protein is CASSINRVNTGELFF.

DNA of the CDR3: TGTGCCAGCACCCCCCCGGGGCCTCCACAGGGGAAGTCGAGCTATGGCTACACCTTC. Translating gives CASTPPGPPQGKSSYGYTF. The V gene is TRBV28, the J gene TRBJ1-2; 7 bases are shared with TRBD1. The CDR3 is 19 amino acids. J lost 4 bases, V lost 7 bases, and 24 bases had no gene match. Germline lookup yields CDR1 MDHEN and CDR2 SYDVKM.

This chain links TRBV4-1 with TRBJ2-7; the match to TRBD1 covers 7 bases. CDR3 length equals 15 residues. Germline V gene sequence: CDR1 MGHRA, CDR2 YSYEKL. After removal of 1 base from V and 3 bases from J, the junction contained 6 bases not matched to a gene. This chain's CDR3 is CASSQVLGQSYEQYF. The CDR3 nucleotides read TGCGCCAGCAGCCAAGTTTTGGGACAGAGCTACGAGCAGTACTTC.

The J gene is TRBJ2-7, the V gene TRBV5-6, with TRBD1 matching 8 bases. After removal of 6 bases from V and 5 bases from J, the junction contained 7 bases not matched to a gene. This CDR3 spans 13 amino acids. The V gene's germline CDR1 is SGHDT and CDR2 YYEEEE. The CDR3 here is CASIRTGQDEQYF. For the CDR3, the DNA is TGTGCCAGCATCCGGACAGGGCAGGACGAGCAGTACTTC.

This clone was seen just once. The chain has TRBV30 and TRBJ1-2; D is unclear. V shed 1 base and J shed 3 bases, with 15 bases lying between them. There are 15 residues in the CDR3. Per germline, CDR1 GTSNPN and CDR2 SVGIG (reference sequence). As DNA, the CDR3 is TGTGCCTGGAGTGGGTCAATGGGAGTTGACTATGGCTACACCTTC. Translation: CAWSGSMGVDYGYTF.

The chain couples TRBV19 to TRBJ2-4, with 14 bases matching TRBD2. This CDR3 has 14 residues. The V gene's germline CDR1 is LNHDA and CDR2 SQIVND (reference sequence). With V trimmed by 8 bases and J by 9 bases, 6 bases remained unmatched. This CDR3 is CASRLAGGNGIQYF. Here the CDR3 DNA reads TGTGCCAGTCGACTAGCGGGAGGGAACGGCATTCAGTACTTC.